This T cell receptor (beta chain) stems from a study of CD8+ T cells in alopecia areata. Whole-study context: Treated patients received oral tofacitinib, 5 to 10 mg twice daily. Tofacitinib dosing lasted 6 to 18 months, which was then followed by 6 months off drug. The study's findings and limits: Greater clonality was observed in lesional scalp samples, especially alopecia totalis/universalis, versus normal scalp. Normal skin's resident alphabeta T cells are also sequenced in scalp samples.

This CDR3 spans 13 amino acids. Germline values: CDR1 SGHTA, CDR2 FQGNSA. After removal of 5 bases from V and 2 bases from J, the junction contained 3 bases not matched to a gene. RNA extraction and reverse transcription yielded cDNA as sequencing template. The table came from immunoSEQ multiplex PCR; TCRdb's copy has only in-frame clones and leaves some out. Of about 8,900 clones detected, approximately 70% appear once; the ten largest clones hold 15%. Patients with alopecia areata provided lesional scalp punch biopsies as well as peripheral blood. As to this clone: The antigen is undetermined.

The source is a human donor with alopecia areata. The V gene is TRBV7-2, the J gene TRBJ2-7, with TRBD1 identical over 7 bases. Sequenced: skin. The CDR3 protein is CASSVGQTYEQYF. CDR3 DNA sequence: TGTGCCAGCAGCGTGGGACAGACCTACGAGCAGTACTTC. Full variable domain (outside the CDR3, taken from reference TRBV7-2 and TRBJ2-7): GAGVSQSPSNKVTEKGKDVELRCDPISGHTALYWYRQSLGQGLEFLIYFQGNSAPDKSGLPSDRFSAERTGGSVSTLTIQRTQQEDSAVYLCASSVGQTYEQYFGPGTRLTVT.